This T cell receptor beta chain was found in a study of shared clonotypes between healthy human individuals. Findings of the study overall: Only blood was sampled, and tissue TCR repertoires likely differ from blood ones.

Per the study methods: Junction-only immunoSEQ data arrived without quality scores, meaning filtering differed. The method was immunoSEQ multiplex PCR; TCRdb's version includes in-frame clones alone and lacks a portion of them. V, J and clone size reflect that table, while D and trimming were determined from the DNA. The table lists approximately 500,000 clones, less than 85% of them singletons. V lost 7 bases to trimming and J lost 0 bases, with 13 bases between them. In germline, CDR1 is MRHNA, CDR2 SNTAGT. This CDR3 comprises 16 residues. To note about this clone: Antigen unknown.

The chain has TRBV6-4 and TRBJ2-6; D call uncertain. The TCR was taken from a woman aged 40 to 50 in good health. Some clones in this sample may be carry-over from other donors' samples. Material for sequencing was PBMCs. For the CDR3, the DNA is TGTGCCAGCACCCAGGAAGCTAGCTCTGGGGCCAACGTCCTGACTTTC. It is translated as CASTQEASSGANVLTF.